This T cell receptor (beta chain) was captured in a study of OX40 agonist ivuxolimab in advanced cancers. At the level of the study: Participants could have had prior anti-PD-1, anti-PD-L1 or anti-CTLA-4 therapy, and more than 35% had some.

The trim removed 9 bases at V and 6 bases at J, leaving 7 bases unmatched. The CDR3 covers 13 residues. Profiled with immunoSEQ multiplex PCR; TCRdb holds only in-frame clones, not every one. The sample has some 66,000 clones; less than 85% are singletons. A history of autoimmune disease or systemic immunosuppression excluded patients. The sequences come from CD4+ or CD8+ T cells sorted from blood, collected in a trial of the OX40 agonist ivuxolimab. This clonotype originated in an adult with an advanced solid tumor such as melanoma, head and neck, liver or kidney cancer. This chain uses TRBV5-3 with TRBJ2-2; 8 bases are a match to TRBD2. TRBV5-3 is sorted into the ORF group, with uncertain function. CDR3 residues: CAIRGAGAGELFF. DNA for the CDR3: TGTGCCATCAGGGGAGCGGGAGCCGGGGAGCTGTTTTTT.